Presented here are 5 T cell receptor beta chains from one specimen sequenced in a study of T cell repertoires in cytomegalovirus infection. TCRdb recomputed calls from the reads with MiXCR, one row per CDR3 protein. The sample has some 350,000 distinct CDR3 sequences, roughly 20% seen once. The sequenced sample consisted of PBMCs. The receptors were gathered from a human donor in good health (CMV status not recorded). Some clones in this sample may be carry-over from other donors' samples.

The V call is TRBV12-5, the J call TRBJ2-7; TRBD1 matches at 10 bases. The CDR3 contains 14 residues. Germline V lookup: CDR1 LGHNT, CDR2 FRNRAP. With V trimmed by 7 bases and J by 2 bases, 5 bases remained unmatched. The CDR3 here is CASERGTGAYEQYF. In nucleotides, the CDR3 is TGTGCTAGTGAACGGGGGACAGGGGCCTACGAGCAGTACTTC.

This clonotype has just a few counts. The chain is built from TRBV2 and TRBJ2-7; no clear D gene. Trimming shortened V by 4 bases and J by 2 bases, and 12 bases separated the two germline ends. From germline, CDR1 is SNHLY and CDR2 FYNNEI. The CDR3 sequence is 14 residues long. The CDR3 bases are TGTGCCAGCAGTGCCCAGACTCTTACCTACGAGCAGTACTTC. Amino acid sequence: CASSAQTLTYEQYF.

Only a few counts were recorded for this clonotype. The chain joins TRBV7-2 to TRBJ2-1; maybe TRBD1 (6 bases). Per germline, CDR1 SGHTA and CDR2 FQGNSA. The length of the CDR3 is 15 residues. V was cut by 5 bases and J by 0 bases, with 11 bases left in between. This CDR3 is CASSRDTSSYNEQFF. CDR3 DNA sequence: TGTGCCAGCAGCCGGGACACGAGCTCCTACAATGAGCAGTTCTTC.

This clonotype has a handful of counts. The V call is TRBV6-1, the J call TRBJ2-1; D is ambiguous. The CDR3 totals 12 residues. The V gene's germline CDR1 is MNHNS and CDR2 SASEGT. Trimming removed 3 bases from V and 6 bases from J, with 6 bases in between. The CDR3 region is CASSDHGNEQFF. Here the CDR3 DNA reads TGTGCCAGCAGTGATCATGGCAATGAGCAGTTCTTC.

This clonotype has more than one count but fewer than ten. The chain couples TRBV2 to TRBJ2-2; 8 bases are shared with TRBD2. Germline V gene lookup returns CDR1 SNHLY and CDR2 FYNNEI. There are 13 residues in the CDR3. The junction had 4 bases not matched to a gene; V was cut back by 6 bases and J by 7 bases. In DNA form, the CDR3 reads TGTGCCAGCAGACGGGAGGGAGTCGGGGAGCTGTTTTTT. Its translation: CASRREGVGELFF.